These 5 T cell receptor beta chains share one sample of origin, sequenced in a study of T cells after yellow fever vaccination. MiXCR, run by TCRdb on the 5' RACE reads, gives a single entry per CDR3 protein. The data hold more than 300,000 distinct CDR3 sequences, with around 6.8% observed a single time. The specimen comprised PBMCs, sampled about 49 days after the first yellow fever vaccination. Source of these receptors: a man aged 18 to 30 who received the YFV17D yellow fever vaccine.

This clonotype was seen repeatedly, ten times or more. The chain has TRBV20-1 and TRBJ2-1; no clear D gene. The V gene's germline CDR1 is DFQATT and CDR2 SNEGSKA (reference sequence). The V end was cut by 4 bases, the J end by 12 bases, with 22 bases between. The CDR3 is 14 residues long. The CDR3 here is CSAKFRVRSSGQFF. The CDR3 DNA follows: TGCAGTGCTAAATTCCGGGTTAGGTCTAGTGGGCAGTTCTTC.

This clonotype came up a few times. The gene calls are TRBV4-1 and TRBJ1-1; D is unresolved. Germline V gene sequence: CDR1 MGHRA, CDR2 YSYEKL. The V end was cut by 2 bases, the J end by 0 bases, with 7 bases between. This CDR3 is 14 amino acids long. CDR3 in amino acids: CASSQSGMNTEAFF. In nucleotides, the CDR3 is TGCGCCAGCAGCCAATCTGGGATGAACACTGAAGCTTTCTTT.

This clonotype appeared a few times. The rearrangement links TRBV20-1 to TRBJ2-5; the match to TRBD1 covers 7 bases. CDR3 length equals 13 residues. V lost 6 bases and J lost 5; bases outside the gene matches: 9. Germline loops: CDR1 DFQATT, CDR2 SNEGSKA (reference sequence). CDR3 sequence reads: CSASQGVRETQYF. Here the CDR3 DNA reads TGCAGTGCCAGCCAGGGGGTTAGGGAGACCCAGTACTTC.

This clonotype was counted between two and nine times. The V gene is TRBV5-1, the J gene TRBJ1-6; D unclear. Trimming cost V 4 bases and J 7 bases, with 9 bases left between them. CDR1 and CDR2 from the germline V gene are SGHRS and YFSETQ. This CDR3 comprises 13 residues. CDR3 bases: TGCGCCAGCAGCGGAGACGGAAATTCACCCCTCCACTTT. Translated: CASSGDGNSPLHF.

This clonotype came up a few times. V is TRBV27 and J is TRBJ2-5; 10 bases are shared with TRBD2. The CDR3 contains 15 residues. V shed 2 bases, J shed 5 bases, and the junction held 5 bases outside the gene matches. CDR1 MNHEY and CDR2 SMNVEV come from the germline V gene (reference sequence). The CDR3, as DNA: TGTGCCAGCAGTTTACTAGCGGGGGCCGGGGAGACCCAGTACTTC. Translating it yields CASSLLAGAGETQYF.